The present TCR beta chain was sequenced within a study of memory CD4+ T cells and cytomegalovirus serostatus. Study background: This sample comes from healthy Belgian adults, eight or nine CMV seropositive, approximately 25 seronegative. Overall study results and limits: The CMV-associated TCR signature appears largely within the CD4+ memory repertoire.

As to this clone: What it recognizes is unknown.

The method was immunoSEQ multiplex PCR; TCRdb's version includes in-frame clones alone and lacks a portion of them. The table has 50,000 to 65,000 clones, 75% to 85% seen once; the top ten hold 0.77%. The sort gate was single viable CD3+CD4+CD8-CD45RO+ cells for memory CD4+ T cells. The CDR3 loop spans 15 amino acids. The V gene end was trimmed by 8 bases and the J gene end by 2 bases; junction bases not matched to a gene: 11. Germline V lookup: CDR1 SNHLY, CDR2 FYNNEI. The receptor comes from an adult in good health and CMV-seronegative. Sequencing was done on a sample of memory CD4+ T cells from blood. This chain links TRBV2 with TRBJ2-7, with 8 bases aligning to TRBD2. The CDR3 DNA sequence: TGTGCCAGCGCTACGTCAGCGGGGGCGGCCTACGAGCAGTACTTC. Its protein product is CASATSAGAAYEQYF.